The next 31 T cell receptor beta chains were all read from a single sample in a study of PD-1 blockade in classical Hodgkin lymphoma. Sequencing was performed with immunoSEQ multiplex PCR; in TCRdb, only in-frame clones are kept and a portion is missing. Of 15,000 to 20,000 clones listed, 70% to 75% were seen once; the top ten hold roughly 2.5%. This sample's time point: cycle 4 day 1 (C4D1), after 6 weeks of nivolumab. Every one of the patients relapsed after autologous stem cell transplantation (brentuximab vedotin exposure was variable). Investigators isolated CD4+ T cells from thawed PBMCs through magnetic negative selection. The source was CD4+ T cells from blood, collected before the fourth cycle of nivolumab. The receptors stem from a human donor with classical Hodgkin lymphoma.

This clone was counted a few times. V is TRBV19 and J is TRBJ1-5; tentatively, D is TRBD1 (6 bases). This CDR3 is 16 amino acids long. Trimming left V 4 bases short and J 3 bases short, with 16 bases between. Germline-derived CDR1 and CDR2 are LNHDA and SQIVND (reference sequence). The CDR3 DNA sequence: TGTGCCAGTAGTAAACTACAGGGCAGATTCAATCAGCCCCAGCATTTT. This codes for CASSKLQGRFNQPQHF.

The gene calls are TRBV28 and TRBJ1-4; 11 bases line up with TRBD1. After removal of 6 bases from V and 9 bases from J, the junction contained 3 bases not matched to a gene. This CDR3 region has 13 residues. The germline V gene encodes CDR1 MDHEN and CDR2 SYDVKM. CDR3 residues: CASRGQGAQKLFF. In DNA form, the CDR3 reads TGTGCCAGCAGAGGACAGGGGGCGCAAAAACTGTTTTTT.

By its share, this clone is medium-sized. J is TRBJ2-2 and V is TRBV4-2, with D possibly TRBD1 on 6 matching bases. V was shortened by 0 bases and J by 5 bases, with 10 bases between the two germline ends. CDR3 length equals 15 residues. Germline V gene lookup returns CDR1 LGHNA and CDR2 YNFKEQ. In nucleotides, the CDR3 is TGTGCCAGCAGCCAAGAGGGGGCACCGACCGGGGAGCTGTTTTTT. It translates to CASSQEGAPTGELFF.

The chain links TRBV11-1 to TRBJ2-7; tentatively, D is TRBD1 or TRBD2 (6 bases each). The V end lost 1 base, the J end lost 12 bases, and 16 bases lay between the germline ends. CDR3 length: 13 amino acids. Germline V CDR1 and CDR2: SGHAT, FQDESV (reference sequence). DNA for the CDR3: TGTGCCAGCAGCTTAGATGGACAGCGAGCGGGGTACTTC. This sequence encodes CASSLDGQRAGYF.

The V call is TRBV7-4, the J call TRBJ2-1; 8 positions match TRBD1. The CDR3 has 18 residues. Losses at the gene ends were 1 base for V and 2 bases for J; bases not matched to a gene: 10. CDR1 and CDR2 (germline): SGHVT, SQSDAQ. The CDR3 protein is CASSLVGRGLAPYNEQFF. CDR3 bases: TGTGCCAGCAGCTTAGTGGGCAGGGGGCTTGCCCCCTACAATGAGCAGTTCTTC.

This clone was observed once. The chain combines TRBV5-1 with TRBJ2-7, with no clear D. CDR1 and CDR2 from the germline V gene are SGHRS and YFSETQ. The V gene lost 2 bases and the J gene lost 6 bases, with 12 bases spanning the gap. The CDR3 is 13 residues long. The CDR3 DNA is TGCGCCAGCAGCTTTGACGTCGGTCTCGAGCAGTACTTC. Amino acids: CASSFDVGLEQYF.

V gene TRBV5-1 combines with J gene TRBJ1-1; 7 nucleotides align to TRBD1. Germline CDR1 and CDR2: SGHRS and YFSETQ. V lost 4 bases to trimming and J lost 6 bases; unmatched junction nucleotides: 9. The CDR3 extends over 14 amino acids. The CDR3 sequence is CASSPGQFGAEAFF. CDR3 bases: TGCGCCAGCAGCCCGGGACAGTTTGGGGCTGAAGCTTTCTTT. The full variable domain, its missing parts supplied by reference TRBV5-1 and TRBJ1-1, is KAGVTQTPRYLIKTRGQQVTLSCSPISGHRSVSWYQQTPGQGLQFLFEYFSETQRNKGNFPGRFSGRQFSNSRSEMNVSTLELGDSALYLCASSPGQFGAEAFFGQGTRLTVV.

The rearrangement links TRBV6-1 to TRBJ2-5, with D unresolved. The V end lost 6 bases, the J end lost 5 bases, and 16 bases lay between the germline ends. Germline V gene data show CDR1 as MNHNS and CDR2 as SASEGT. CDR3 size: 14 residues. The chain's CDR3 is CASSVTVLGETQYF. CDR3 nucleotide sequence: TGTGCCAGCAGCGTGACGGTCCTGGGGGAGACCCAGTACTTC.

The rearrangement uses TRBV16 and TRBJ1-1; D is unclear. Trimming shortened V by 0 bases and J by 1 base, and 3 bases separated the two germline ends. This CDR3 is built from 13 residues. Germline V gives CDR1 KGHSY, CDR2 FQNENV. This CDR3 is CASSQSRNTEAFF. CDR3 sequence (DNA): TGTGCCAGCAGCCAATCGAGGAACACTGAAGCTTTCTTT.

The V gene is TRBV6-1, the J gene TRBJ1-1; D is uncertain. The V end lost 4 bases, the J end lost 3 bases, and 9 bases lay between the germline ends. CDR1 is MNHNS, CDR2 SASEGT, per germline. This CDR3 has 13 amino acids. CDR3 loop: CASSVRGDTEAFF. DNA of the CDR3: TGTGCCAGCAGTGTTCGGGGTGACACTGAAGCTTTCTTT.

This rearrangement joins TRBV2 to TRBJ2-2; 8 bases align to TRBD1. Germline V gene data show CDR1 as SNHLY and CDR2 as FYNNEI. The CDR3 totals 14 residues. V was pared by 6 bases and J by 6 bases, with 6 bases of the junction left unmatched. The CDR3: CASRETGVAGELFF. CDR3 nucleotide sequence: TGTGCCAGCAGAGAGACAGGGGTCGCCGGGGAGCTGTTTTTT. Complete variable domain (other parts from reference TRBV2 and TRBJ2-2): EPEVTQTPSHQVTQMGQEVILRCVPISNHLYFYWYRQILGQKVEFLVSFYNNEISEKSEIFDDQFSVERPDGSNFTLKIRSTKLEDSAMYFCASRETGVAGELFFGEGSRLTVL.

V and J are TRBV7-2 and TRBJ1-5; D gene unclear. Trimming removed 5 bases from V and 4 bases from J, with 12 bases in between. CDR1 is SGHTA and CDR2 is FQGNSA in the germline V gene. The CDR3 sequence is 14 residues long. CDR3 sequence: CASSRGSSNQPQHF. CDR3 DNA sequence: TGTGCCAGCAGCCGAGGGTCGTCAAATCAGCCCCAGCATTTT.

The V call is TRBV9, the J call TRBJ1-2; 9 positions agree with TRBD1. Germline values: CDR1 SGDLS, CDR2 YYNGEE. The V gene end was trimmed by 3 bases and the J gene end by 5 bases; junction bases not matched to a gene: 11. The CDR3 consists of 16 residues. CDR3 sequence: CASSGLRDRALYGYTF. The CDR3 coding sequence is TGTGCCAGCAGCGGCCTCCGGGACAGGGCCCTTTATGGCTACACCTTC. Full variable domain (outside the CDR3, taken from reference TRBV9 and TRBJ1-2): DSGVTQTPKHLITATGQRVTLRCSPRSGDLSVYWYQQSLDQGLQFLIQYYNGEERAKGNILERFSAQQFPDLHSELNLSSLELGDSALYFCASSGLRDRALYGYTFGSGTRLTVV.

By share, this clone counts as medium-sized. The chain uses TRBV7-6 and TRBJ2-2; no firm D call. There are 14 residues in the CDR3. Trimming pared 1 base from V and 0 bases from J, leaving 3 bases between. CDR1 is SGHVS, CDR2 FNYEAQ, per germline. The chain's CDR3 is CASSLVANTGELFF. The CDR3 DNA reads TGTGCCAGCAGCTTAGTCGCGAACACCGGGGAGCTGTTTTTT.

V and J are TRBV5-4 and TRBJ2-7, with 10 bases fitting TRBD1. V lost 5 bases to trimming and J lost 4 bases; unmatched junction nucleotides: 6. CDR1 is SGHNT, CDR2 YYREEE, per germline (reference sequence). The length of the CDR3 is 14 residues. The CDR3 region is CASSLGTGAYEQYF. The CDR3 DNA is TGTGCCAGCAGTCTCGGGACAGGGGCTTACGAGCAGTACTTC.

V is TRBV5-4 and J is TRBJ1-3; D remains unclear. CDR3 length equals 16 residues. V was shortened by 4 bases and J by 4 bases, with 18 bases between the two germline ends. Germline CDR1 is SGHNT and CDR2 is YYREEE (reference sequence). CDR3 protein: CASSQEYATSGNTIYF. CDR3 DNA: TGTGCCAGCAGCCAAGAATATGCCACCTCAGGAAACACCATATATTTT. The variable domain in full, with the rest retrieved from reference TRBV5-4 and TRBJ1-3, is ETGVTQSPTHLIKTRGQQVTLRCSSQSGHNTVSWYQQALGQGPQFIFQYYREEENGRGNFPPRFSGLQFPNYSSELNVNALELDDSALYLCASSQEYATSGNTIYFGEGSWLTVV.

J is TRBJ1-2 and V is TRBV7-2; 9 bases match TRBD1. The length of the CDR3 is 13 residues. CDR1 is SGHTA, CDR2 FQGNSA, per germline. V shed 10 bases, J shed 8 bases, and the junction held 11 bases outside the gene matches. The CDR3, as DNA: TGTGCCACCGCCCCGGGACAGGGTTCGGGCTACACCTTC. This translates into CATAPGQGSGYTF. Based on the CDR3 plus reference TRBV7-2 and TRBJ1-2, the full variable domain is GAGVSQSPSNKVTEKGKDVELRCDPISGHTALYWYRQSLGQGLEFLIYFQGNSAPDKSGLPSDRFSAERTGGSVSTLTIQRTQQEDSAVYLCATAPGQGSGYTFGSGTRLTVV.

The rearrangement joins TRBV7-2 to TRBJ2-2, with 7 bases matching TRBD2. The CDR3 contains 16 residues. The germline V gene has CDR1 SGHTA and CDR2 FQGNSA. Trimming took 1 base from V and 3 from J; bases not matched to a gene: 5. CDR3 residues: CASSLVSSGHTGELFF. The CDR3 DNA reads TGTGCCAGCAGCTTAGTTTCTAGCGGCCACACCGGGGAGCTGTTTTTT.

This sequence joins TRBV7-2 and TRBJ1-1; 9 positions match TRBD1. The J segment lost 1 base and the V segment lost 5 bases, leaving 2 bases of the junction unmatched. CDR1 SGHTA and CDR2 FQGNSA come from the germline V gene. This CDR3 comprises 14 residues. DNA of the CDR3: TGTGCCAGCAGCAGGGACAGGGAGAACACTGAAGCTTTCTTT. This gives the protein CASSRDRENTEAFF.

V and J are TRBV19 and TRBJ1-5; D unresolved. V lost 9 bases to trimming and J lost 1 base, with 19 bases between them. The germline V gene has CDR1 LNHDA and CDR2 SQIVND (reference sequence). CDR3 length equals 16 residues. The DNA of the CDR3 is TGTGCCAGCTCTTTTTTGGGGTTGGGAAGCAATCAGCCCCAGCATTTT. Protein: CASSFLGLGSNQPQHF.

The CDR3 sequence: CASSYSRGSGANVLTF. The DNA for the CDR3 is TGTGCCAGCAGTTACTCCCGGGGGTCTGGGGCCAACGTCCTGACTTTC. V usage is TRBV6-6 and J usage is TRBJ2-6; possibly TRBD2 for D (6 bases). CDR3 length: 16 amino acids. Germline V gene data show CDR1 as MNHNY and CDR2 as SVGAGI (reference sequence). Trimming pared 0 bases from V and 1 base from J, leaving 7 bases between.

This clone is a singleton in its sample. This chain links TRBV5-1 with TRBJ1-1, with TRBD1 as a possible D gene (6 bases). Germline-derived CDR1 and CDR2 are SGHRS and YFSETQ. Between the trimmed V and J ends, which lost 4 bases and 7 bases, there was a span of 17 bases. The CDR3 has 14 residues. The CDR3 loop is CASSTRTDRGEAFF. CDR3 in DNA: TGCGCCAGCAGCACCCGGACAGACCGGGGTGAAGCTTTCTTT.

The chain recombines TRBV2 with TRBJ1-5; D is possibly TRBD1 (6 bases). Trimming stripped 6 bases from V and 3 bases from J, with 15 bases between. Germline values: CDR1 SNHLY, CDR2 FYNNEI. The CDR3 is 15 residues long. The CDR3 DNA reads as TGTGCCAGCAGGGAACAGGGAGGATTCAATCAGCCCCAGCATTTT. Translated, it gives CASREQGGFNQPQHF.

This clone was observed a single time. The chain is built from TRBV7-2 and TRBJ1-3, with 7 bases fitting TRBD1. The CDR3 consists of 15 residues. CDR1 and CDR2 from the germline V gene are SGHTA and FQGNSA. The V segment lost 5 bases and the J segment 0 bases; nucleotides outside the gene matches: 4. The CDR3 nucleotides are TGTGCCAGCAGCCCCCGACAGGGCTCTGGAAACACCATATATTTT. Amino acid sequence: CASSPRQGSGNTIYF.

The rearrangement joins TRBV25-1 to TRBJ2-1; 8 bases fit TRBD2. CDR1 and CDR2 (germline): MGHDK, SYGVNS. The V gene end was trimmed by 4 bases and the J gene end by 0 bases; junction bases not matched to a gene: 8. This CDR3 is built from 17 residues. The CDR3 loop reads CASSALAGIASYNEQFF. DNA for the CDR3: TGTGCCAGCAGTGCCCTAGCGGGTATAGCCTCCTACAATGAGCAGTTCTTC. Full variable domain (remainder filled in from reference TRBV25-1 and TRBJ2-1): EADIYQTPRYLVIGTGKKITLECSQTMGHDKMYWYQQDPGMELHLIHYSYGVNSTEKGDLSSESTVSRIRTEHFPLTLESARPSHTSQYLCASSALAGIASYNEQFFGPGTRLTVL.

This clone appeared a single time. The rearrangement joins TRBV9 to TRBJ1-5, with 7 bases matching TRBD1. V shed 3 bases and J 1 base; nucleotides not matched to a gene: 10. CDR3 length: 17 residues. Looked up from germline, CDR1 is SGDLS and CDR2 is YYNGEE. The CDR3 is CASSAGPDRVSNQPQHF. The CDR3, as DNA: TGTGCCAGCAGCGCTGGCCCTGACAGGGTCAGCAATCAGCCCCAGCATTTT.

This chain links TRBV18 with TRBJ2-3, with TRBD2 matching over 8 bases. This CDR3 comprises 16 residues. V shed 4 bases, J shed 0 bases, and the junction held 6 bases outside the gene matches. Germline V gives CDR1 KGHSH, CDR2 LQKENI. The CDR3 DNA sequence: TGTGCCAGCTCACGACAAGCGGGAGTAAGCACAGATACGCAGTATTTT. Its protein is CASSRQAGVSTDTQYF. Supplemented by reference TRBV18 and TRBJ2-3, the full variable domain reads NAGVMQNPRHLVRRRGQEARLRCSPMKGHSHVYWYRQLPEEGLKFMVYLQKENIIDESGMPKERFSAEFPKEGPSILRIQQVVRGDSAAYFCASSRQAGVSTDTQYFGPGTRLTVL.

The rearrangement joins TRBV27 to TRBJ2-2, with a tentative D call TRBD2 (6 bases). The CDR3 is 18 residues long. V was clipped by 6 bases and J by 0 bases, with 20 bases between them. Germline assignment: CDR1 MNHEY and CDR2 SMNVEV (reference sequence). CDR3 bases: TGTGCCAGCAGCTCGCGTTTGCGGGGCAGTGCGAACACCGGGGAGCTGTTTTTT. This codes for CASSSRLRGSANTGELFF.

The V gene is TRBV2, the J gene TRBJ1-6, with D hard to call. This CDR3 is built from 13 residues. The ends were cut back, 4 bases at V and 10 bases at J, with 11 bases in the middle. Germline lookup yields CDR1 SNHLY and CDR2 FYNNEI. In DNA, the CDR3 is TGTGCCAGCAGTGCTAGTACCCAATCACCCCTCCACTTT. Protein sequence: CASSASTQSPLHF.

This clone was recorded a few times. The chain links TRBV10-1 to TRBJ1-1, with a possible D match to TRBD1 (6 bases). This CDR3 contains 13 residues. Germline CDR1 is WNHNN and CDR2 is SYGVQD (reference sequence). Between the trimmed V and J ends, which lost 6 bases and 5 bases, there was a span of 13 bases. CDR3 nucleotide sequence: TGCGCCAGCAGACAGGGAGGGGGTACTGAAGCTTTCTTT. Protein product: CASRQGGGTEAFF.

The chain employs TRBV1 and TRBJ2-3; TRBD2 was called by the table and not checked on the DNA. TRBV1 is designated a pseudogene. This CDR3 comprises 14 residues. The CDR3 DNA follows: TGCACCAGCAGCCAACTAATTGCCACAGATACGCAGTATTTT. Its protein is CTSSQLIATDTQYF.